The clone carrying this TCR beta chain is labeled as medium-sized. The data originate from a study of CD8+CD57+ T cells in acquired aplastic anemia. This CDR3 comprises 12 residues. Trimming cost V 6 bases and J 5 bases; bases outside gene matches: 4. The germline CDR1 and CDR2 sequences are SGHTA and FQGTGA. TCR beta VDJ combinations and CDR3 sequences were profiled from genomic DNA. From the reads, TCRdb called clonotypes with MiXCR, one entry per CDR3 protein. The profile shows more than 150,000 distinct CDR3 sequences, almost 50% of them singletons. Patients selected for sequencing had displayed CD8+CD57+ cell expansion by flow cytometry. The enrolled patients all had severe acquired aplastic anemia.

The source is a human donor with aplastic anemia. V is TRBV7-3 and J is TRBJ2-7; 7 bases map to TRBD2. Material for sequencing was sorted CD4+, CD8+, or CD8+CD57+ T cells (not recorded which) from PBMCs. The CDR3 nucleotides are TGTGCCAGCAGATATCGGGGGGACGAGCAGTACTTC. Its protein is CASRYRGDEQYF.